Shown below are 29 T cell receptor beta chains from a single sample sequenced in a study of blood T cell repertoires in COVID-19 (dated by TCRdb to the early 2020s). Library preparation was by the immunoSEQ multiplex PCR assay. TCRdb provides this immuneACCESS table in a form limited to in-frame rearrangements. Some clones are lacking; in checked studies, under half of them reflect an unresolved V gene, and why the rest are absent is not known. The sample profile shows around 190,000 clones; around 77% of them were found once. The ten top clones hold around 7% of the sample. The sequencing sample was made of peripheral blood. The origin of the receptors is a man aged 70-80 years with active or convalescent COVID-19.

The J gene is TRBJ1-1, the V gene TRBV5-1, with a possible D match to TRBD1 (6 bases). Germline values: CDR1 SGHRS, CDR2 YFSETQ. The V gene lost 0 bases and the J gene lost 1 base, with 13 bases spanning the gap. The CDR3 spans 16 residues. This CDR3 is CASSLAPTGRNTEAFF. The CDR3 DNA follows: TGCGCCAGCAGCTTGGCCCCGACAGGCAGGAACACTGAAGCTTTCTTT.

This chain joins TRBV27 and TRBJ2-2; 12 bases map to TRBD2. Trimming at V came to 5 bases and at J to 9 bases, leaving 4 bases not matched to a gene. The germline V gene encodes CDR1 MNHEY and CDR2 SMNVEV (reference sequence). The CDR3 loop spans 14 amino acids. This CDR3 reads CASSPSGRDRELFF. The DNA of the CDR3 is TGTGCCAGCAGTCCTAGCGGGAGGGACCGGGAGCTGTTTTTT.

Details on this clone: Other DNA variants within this sample encode the same CDR3. The chain uses TRBV18 and TRBJ1-1; 7 nucleotides match TRBD1. The length of the CDR3 is 14 residues. Trimming took 3 bases from V and 1 from J; bases not matched to a gene: 2. Germline V lookup: CDR1 KGHSH, CDR2 LQKENI. Here the CDR3 DNA reads TGTGCCAGCTCACCTAGACAGGGGAACACTGAAGCTTTCTTT. This sequence encodes CASSPRQGNTEAFF. Filled out from reference TRBV18 and TRBJ1-1, the complete variable domain reads NAGVMQNPRHLVRRRGQEARLRCSPMKGHSHVYWYRQLPEEGLKFMVYLQKENIIDESGMPKERFSAEFPKEGPSILRIQQVVRGDSAAYFCASSPRQGNTEAFFGQGTRLTVV.

V is TRBV6-5 and J is TRBJ1-6; unclear D gene. The germline V gene has CDR1 MNHEY and CDR2 SVGAGI. This CDR3 is 16 amino acids long. The V and J ends lost 0 bases and 6 bases respectively, with 12 bases between them. The CDR3 reads CASSYSIMAANSPLHF. The CDR3 nucleotides are TGTGCCAGCAGTTACTCGATAATGGCCGCTAATTCACCCCTCCACTTT.

The sample holds one count of this clone. This chain joins TRBV12-3 or TRBV12-4 and TRBJ2-7, with D tentatively TRBD1 (6 bases). The length of the CDR3 is 13 residues. Trimming removed 5 bases from V and 5 bases from J, with 13 bases in between. In nucleotides, the CDR3 is TGTGCCAGCAGTCTCCAACAGGGAAACGAGCAGTACTTC. Protein product: CASSLQQGNEQYF.

This clone occurred once. The chain carries TRBV10-3 and TRBJ1-5; D perhaps matches TRBD1 (5 bases). V was clipped by 3 bases and J by 3 bases, with 9 bases between them. Germline V gives CDR1 ENHRY, CDR2 SYGVKD. CDR3 size: 14 residues. The CDR3 coding sequence is TGTGCCATCAGTGAAGGGGTATCCAATCAGCCCCAGCATTTT. Translation: CAISEGVSNQPQHF.

This chain uses TRBV4-2 with TRBJ2-1; 9 bases line up with TRBD1. V lost 0 bases to trimming and J lost 6 bases; unmatched junction nucleotides: 6. CDR3 length equals 16 residues. Germline CDR1 reads LGHNA; CDR2 reads YNFKEQ. The CDR3 DNA follows: TGTGCCAGCAGCCAAGAATTGGGACAGGGTAGCAATGAGCAGTTCTTC. Encoded protein: CASSQELGQGSNEQFF.

A single count supports this clone. This chain joins TRBV5-4 and TRBJ2-3, with D possibly TRBD2 on 5 matching bases. V shed 3 bases and J shed 4 bases, with 12 bases lying between them. Looked up from germline, CDR1 is SGHNT and CDR2 is YYREEE (reference sequence). The CDR3 spans 14 residues. The CDR3 loop is CASSSRRGSDTQYF. CDR3 sequence (DNA): TGTGCCAGCAGCTCTAGACGGGGATCAGATACGCAGTATTTT.

This clone showed up just a few times. The CDR3 coding sequence is TGTGCCAGCAGTTTATATCTAGGAAGCACTGAAGCTTTCTTT. It encodes CASSLYLGSTEAFF. This sequence joins TRBV27 and TRBJ1-1; D remains ambiguous. From germline, CDR1 is MNHEY and CDR2 SMNVEV (reference sequence). The ends were cut back, 1 base at V and 4 bases at J, with 10 bases in the middle. This CDR3 is 14 amino acids long.

The chain carries TRBV5-4 and TRBJ1-6, with a tentative D call TRBD1 (6 bases). Trimming removed 7 bases from V and 1 base from J, with 15 bases in between. The CDR3 covers 16 residues. CDR1 is SGHNT and CDR2 is YYREEE in the germline V gene (reference sequence). CDR3 loop: CASFEGGRSYNSPLHF. The DNA of the CDR3 is TGTGCCAGCTTCGAGGGGGGGCGGTCCTATAATTCACCCCTCCACTTT.

CDR3 loop: CASSLKGQNTGELFF. The CDR3 DNA follows: TGCGCCAGCAGCTTAAAGGGACAGAACACCGGGGAGCTGTTTTTT. V is TRBV5-1 and J is TRBJ2-2, with D possibly being TRBD1 (6 bases). V was clipped by 2 bases and J by 1 base, with 9 bases between them. Looked up from germline, CDR1 is SGHRS and CDR2 is YFSETQ. This CDR3 is 15 amino acids long.

The genes are TRBV4-1 and TRBJ1-1; D gene ambiguous. CDR1 is MGHRA and CDR2 is YSYEKL in the germline V gene. Trimming took 0 bases from V and 1 from J, leaving 3 bases between them. The CDR3 contains 13 residues. CDR3 residues: CASSQERNTEAFF. The CDR3 region has the DNA TGCGCCAGCAGCCAAGAGCGGAACACTGAAGCTTTCTTT.

About this clone itself: One junction end disagrees with the germline gene, perhaps due to a read error. This chain joins TRBV27 and TRBJ1-2, with TRBD1 matching 8 bases. This CDR3 is built from 15 residues. Germline V gives CDR1 MNHEY, CDR2 SMNVEV (reference sequence). CDR3 sequence (DNA): TGTGTCAGCAGTTTGGTGGGACAGGTGGGCTATGGCTACACCTTC. Amino acids: CVSSLVGQVGYGYTF.

The CDR3, as DNA: TGTGCCAGCAGGCCCGGACAGGGGGCGCGATCGTTCTTC. Translating it yields CASRPGQGARSFF. V and J are TRBV11-2 and TRBJ2-1; 11 nucleotides match TRBD1. The CDR3 length is 13 residues. Germline V lookup: CDR1 SGHAT, CDR2 FQNNGV. The V gene end was trimmed by 6 bases and the J gene end by 15 bases; junction bases not matched to a gene: 10. Full variable domain (outside the CDR3, taken from reference TRBV11-2 and TRBJ2-1): EAGVAQSPRYKIIEKRQSVAFWCNPISGHATLYWYQQILGQGPKLLIQFQNNGVVDDSQLPKDRFSAERLKGVDSTLKIQPAKLEDSAVYLCASRPGQGARSFFGPGTRLTVL.

The V gene is TRBV3-1 (or the pseudogene TRBV3-2), the J gene TRBJ2-2; no definite D call. Trimming took 1 base from V and 3 from J, leaving 12 bases between them. This CDR3 is built from 16 residues. Germline loops: CDR1 LGHDT, CDR2 YNNKEL (reference sequence). CDR3: CASSQVDPADTGELFF. Written as DNA, the CDR3 is TGTGCCAGCAGCCAAGTCGACCCCGCGGACACCGGGGAGCTGTTTTTT.

This rearrangement joins TRBV16 to TRBJ1-1; D gene unclear. Trimming shortened V by 1 base and J by 4 bases, and 13 bases separated the two germline ends. Germline assignment: CDR1 KGHSY and CDR2 FQNENV. The CDR3 runs 15 residues. The CDR3 region has the DNA TGTGCCAGCAGCCAATACGGAACTCGGGGCACTGAAGCTTTCTTT. It is translated as CASSQYGTRGTEAFF.

This chain joins TRBV2 and TRBJ1-5, with 9 positions matching TRBD1. V dropped 3 bases and J dropped 6; count of bases not matched to a gene: 3. The CDR3 contains 14 residues. Per the germline V gene, CDR1 is SNHLY and CDR2 is FYNNEI. The CDR3 is CASSDRDRVQPQHF. The CDR3 DNA sequence: TGTGCCAGCAGTGACAGGGACAGGGTTCAGCCCCAGCATTTT.

This chain joins TRBV24-1 and TRBJ2-2; D is perhaps TRBD1 (6 bases). Looked up from germline, CDR1 is KGHDR and CDR2 is SFDVKD. The CDR3 runs to 18 residues. V was clipped by 3 bases and J by 2 bases, with 18 bases between them. This chain's CDR3 is CATSDTPRTAQNTGELFF. The CDR3 DNA is TGTGCCACCAGTGATACCCCTCGGACAGCTCAAAACACCGGGGAGCTGTTTTTT.

The V gene is TRBV10-1, the J gene TRBJ1-2, with D hard to call. This CDR3 is built from 14 residues. Germline-derived CDR1 and CDR2 are WNHNN and SYGVQD (reference sequence). V lost 10 bases, J lost 6 bases, and 21 bases lay in between. The CDR3: CATFLTGPADGYTF. CDR3 in DNA: TGCGCCACCTTCCTCACCGGCCCGGCGGATGGCTACACCTTC.

This clone has a handful of counts. This chain's CDR3 is CASSPLRDTSNQPQHF. DNA for the CDR3: TGTGCCAGCAGCCCCTTGAGAGACACGAGCAATCAGCCCCAGCATTTT. The gene calls are TRBV7-8 and TRBJ1-5; the D is unclear. Germline V lookup: CDR1 SGHVS, CDR2 FQNEAQ. V was clipped by 5 bases and J by 1 base, with 15 bases between them. This CDR3 comprises 16 residues.

J is TRBJ2-7 and V is TRBV11-2; 10 nucleotides line up with TRBD2. Unmatched junction bases numbered 9, after V lost 1 base and J lost 3 bases. CDR3 length: 17 amino acids. Germline values: CDR1 SGHAT, CDR2 FQNNGV. The CDR3 nucleotides read TGTGCCAGCAGCTTAGGGGTTAGCGGGGGGAACGTCTACGAGCAGTACTTC. Translating gives CASSLGVSGGNVYEQYF.

The chain couples TRBV7-2 to TRBJ1-1; D unresolved. V was cut by 0 bases and J by 1 base, with 6 bases left in between. Germline loops: CDR1 SGHTA, CDR2 FQGNSA. The CDR3 extends over 14 amino acids. The DNA for the CDR3 is TGTGCCAGCAGCTTAGCACAGCAGAACACTGAAGCTTTCTTT. Translating it yields CASSLAQQNTEAFF.

The chain carries TRBV6-6 and TRBJ1-1; D might be TRBD1 (5 bases). Germline loops: CDR1 MNHNY, CDR2 SVGAGI (reference sequence). The CDR3 runs 14 residues. The ends were cut back, 2 bases at V and 7 bases at J, with 14 bases in the middle. CDR3 loop: CASSYGSGSGEAFF. The DNA for the CDR3 is TGTGCCAGCAGTTACGGGTCAGGGTCAGGTGAAGCTTTCTTT.

The chain combines TRBV18 with TRBJ1-5, with TRBD1 matching over 12 bases. Trimming removed 5 bases from V and 6 bases from J; junction bases left unmatched: 8. The CDR3 spans 16 residues. Germline-derived CDR1 and CDR2 are KGHSH and LQKENI. The CDR3 DNA sequence: TGTGCCAGCTCATCGGGACAGGGGGCGCATGGTCAGCCCCAGCATTTT. This translates into CASSSGQGAHGQPQHF.

This clone was found a few times. The chain carries TRBV7-8 and TRBJ1-2, with TRBD1 matching 9 bases. This CDR3 has 14 amino acids. CDR1 is SGHVS, CDR2 FQNEAQ, per germline. V gave up 6 bases and J gave up 2 bases; unmatched junction bases: 4. In DNA form, the CDR3 reads TGTGCCAGCAGTCGAGACAGGGGGAACTATGGCTACACCTTC. It translates to CASSRDRGNYGYTF.

This clone appeared once. CDR3 nucleotide sequence: TGTGCCAGCAGCGCGCTAGGGGGCTACACTGAAGCTTTCTTT. Protein: CASSALGGYTEAFF. V gene TRBV6-6 combines with J gene TRBJ1-1, with 7 bases that match TRBD1. The CDR3 extends over 14 amino acids. CDR1 MNHNY and CDR2 SVGAGI come from the germline V gene (reference sequence). Unmatched junction bases numbered 7, after V lost 6 bases and J lost 3 bases.

The chain employs TRBV20-1 and TRBJ1-2; D unclear. V was shortened by 6 bases and J by 8 bases, with 10 bases between the two germline ends. CDR3 length equals 10 residues. CDR1 is DFQATT and CDR2 is SNEGSKA in the germline V gene (reference sequence). This chain's CDR3 is CSAWGVGYTF. The CDR3 region has the DNA TGCAGTGCGTGGGGAGTCGGCTACACCTTC.

The rearrangement uses TRBV27 and TRBJ2-7; D may be TRBD1 (5 bases). Looked up from germline, CDR1 is MNHEY and CDR2 is SMNVEV (reference sequence). V lost 8 bases, J lost 3 bases, and 17 bases lay in between. The CDR3 covers 14 residues. The CDR3 region has the DNA TGTGCCAGCTCCCCCTCAGACAGCTACTACGAGCAGTACTTC. Protein product: CASSPSDSYYEQYF.

The V call is TRBV10-2, the J call TRBJ2-1; 7 bases align to TRBD1. This CDR3 has 15 residues. The junction had 8 bases not matched to a gene; V was cut back by 6 bases and J by 3 bases. CDR1 and CDR2 from the germline V gene are WSHSY and SAAADI. Here the CDR3 DNA reads TGCGCCAGCAGCCTCGGGACAGATAACTACAATGAGCAGTTCTTC. This encodes CASSLGTDNYNEQFF.